The T cell receptor beta chain described here comes from a study of metastatic and nonmetastatic thyroid tumors. Study-level findings and limits: Across blood and tumor, TCR beta diversity in malignant thyroid tumors was reportedly significantly higher than in benign nodules.

The CDR3 has 13 amino acids. V lost 4 bases to trimming and J lost 3 bases; unmatched junction nucleotides: 1. By sample fraction, this clone is medium-sized. Antigen: not known. As handled by the study authors: A distant-metastasis classifier for papillary thyroid cancer was built using CDR3 differences across clinicopathological groups. TCRdb reassembled clones from the PCR reads with MiXCR. TCRdb, not the authors, supplied the V and J calls. The sample includes tens of thousands of clones, 20% to 25% of them seen just once. All patients were untreated before thyroid surgery. The rearrangement joins TRBV12-3 or TRBV12-4 to TRBJ2-5; 8 nucleotides match TRBD1. This receptor was obtained from a female donor with papillary thyroid cancer or a benign thyroid nodule (not recorded which). Some clones in this sample may be carry-over from other donors' samples. Sequenced input: blood. The CDR3 sequence is CASSSTGEETQYF. The CDR3 DNA sequence: TGTGCCAGCAGTTCGACAGGGGAAGAGACCCAGTACTTC.